Below are 18 T cell receptor beta chains sequenced from a single sample in a study of shared clonotypes between healthy human individuals. Generated by immunoSEQ multiplex PCR, the TCRdb table keeps only in-frame clones and is missing some. The data contain 600,000 to 750,000 clones, about 90% of them singletons. Sequencing was done on a sample of memory CD8+ T cells from PBMCs. Subset: CD45RO+ cells pooled with CCR7-negative TemRA cells. These receptor sequences come from a man aged 18-30 years in good health. Some clones in this sample may be carry-over from other donors' samples.

This clone was detected once. The V call is TRBV4-2, the J call TRBJ1-1; possible D gene TRBD1, 6 bases. In germline, CDR1 is LGHNA, CDR2 YNFKEQ. The germline V and J ends were trimmed by 1 base and 5 bases, with 20 bases remaining between them. This CDR3 comprises 17 residues. CDR3 sequence reads: CASSQGGYRGPGTEAFF. As DNA, the CDR3 is TGTGCCAGCAGCCAAGGAGGTTACCGGGGGCCGGGTACTGAAGCTTTCTTT.

The chain employs TRBV5-4 and TRBJ1-3; D unclear. Germline-derived CDR1 and CDR2 are SGHNT and YYREEE (reference sequence). Deletions cut 3 bases from V and 4 bases from J, with 14 bases between. The CDR3 covers 15 residues. The CDR3 here is CASSYWSSQGNTIYF. The CDR3 nucleotides read TGTGCCAGCAGCTATTGGTCGTCGCAGGGAAACACCATATATTTT.

The chain joins TRBV5-1 to TRBJ2-7; the match to TRBD1 covers 10 bases. The CDR3 covers 14 residues. After removal of 4 bases from V and 4 bases from J, the junction contained 5 bases not matched to a gene. Germline CDR1 reads SGHRS; CDR2 reads YFSETQ. DNA for the CDR3: TGCGCCAGCAGCGTACGGACAGGGGGATACGAGCAGTACTTC. Protein sequence: CASSVRTGGYEQYF.

The rearrangement links TRBV4-2 to TRBJ2-7; D is unresolved. Trimming stripped 1 base from V and 6 bases from J, with 13 bases between. The CDR3 length is 14 residues. Germline CDR1 is LGHNA and CDR2 is YNFKEQ. CDR3 nucleotides: TGTGCCAGCAGCCAAGGGCTTGGTCCAACCGAGCAGTACTTC. It encodes CASSQGLGPTEQYF.

This rearrangement joins TRBV7-9 to TRBJ2-1; D unresolved. Looked up from germline, CDR1 is SEHNR and CDR2 is FQNEAQ (reference sequence). This CDR3 region has 15 residues. Trimming pared 0 bases from V and 9 bases from J, leaving 15 bases between. The CDR3 nucleotides are TGTGCCAGCAGCTTAGCGCGTCTAGACAAAGGTGAGCAGTTCTTC. Residues: CASSLARLDKGEQFF.

The chain joins TRBV28 to TRBJ1-2; 12 nucleotides match TRBD1. CDR1 and CDR2 (germline): MDHEN, SYDVKM. V lost 3 bases and J lost 2; bases outside the gene matches: 4. The CDR3 runs to 16 residues. CDR3 DNA sequence: TGTGCCAGCAGTTTCGGGACAGGGGGCCTAAACTATGGCTACACCTTC. Protein sequence: CASSFGTGGLNYGYTF.

V gene TRBV25-1 combines with J gene TRBJ2-1; D uncertain. CDR1 MGHDK and CDR2 SYGVNS come from the germline V gene. The V gene lost 4 bases and the J gene lost 6 bases, with 7 bases spanning the gap. The CDR3 runs 12 residues. CDR3 DNA: TGTGCCAGCAGTGGCTACCTCAATGAGCAGTTCTTC. As protein: CASSGYLNEQFF. Full variable domain (outside the CDR3, taken from reference TRBV25-1 and TRBJ2-1): EADIYQTPRYLVIGTGKKITLECSQTMGHDKMYWYQQDPGMELHLIHYSYGVNSTEKGDLSSESTVSRIRTEHFPLTLESARPSHTSQYLCASSGYLNEQFFGPGTRLTVL.

The chain couples TRBV10-2 to TRBJ2-4; D is ambiguous. Germline values: CDR1 WSHSY, CDR2 SAAADI. The V end was cut by 7 bases, the J end by 6 bases, with 13 bases between. The CDR3 length is 13 residues. CDR3 residues: CASTYTMGNIQYF. The CDR3 nucleotides read TGCGCCAGCACCTACACCATGGGAAACATTCAGTACTTC.

The rearrangement links TRBV10-3 to TRBJ2-1; the match to TRBD2 covers 9 bases. The ends lost 8 bases at V and 3 bases at J; junction bases unmatched: 2. Germline V gene sequence: CDR1 ENHRY, CDR2 SYGVKD. This CDR3 comprises 13 residues. The CDR3 DNA reads as TGTGCCATCCGGCGGGAGGGCTACAATGAGCAGTTCTTC. It translates to CAIRREGYNEQFF.

The chain has TRBV29-1 and TRBJ1-5; D uncertain. Germline V lookup: CDR1 SQVTM, CDR2 ANQGSEA. Trimming cost V 7 bases and J 4 bases, with 14 bases left between them. The CDR3 consists of 13 residues. CDR3 region: CSAILSRNQPQHF. For the CDR3, the DNA is TGCAGCGCTATTTTGAGTAGGAATCAGCCCCAGCATTTT.

This sequence joins TRBV9 and TRBJ1-2; D gene unclear. Germline assignment: CDR1 SGDLS and CDR2 YYNGEE. This CDR3 comprises 16 residues. V lost 4 bases, J lost 6 bases, and 22 bases lay in between. CDR3 sequence: CASSNSPRADNHGYTF. In DNA form, the CDR3 reads TGTGCCAGCAGCAACAGCCCCCGGGCTGATAATCATGGCTACACCTTC.

This chain joins TRBV6-5 and TRBJ2-7; TRBD1 is a possible D gene (6 bases). Per germline, CDR1 MNHEY and CDR2 SVGAGI. CDR3 length equals 12 residues. Trimming pared 5 bases from V and 6 bases from J, leaving 11 bases between. This chain's CDR3 is CASSPDRIEQYF. The CDR3, as DNA: TGTGCCAGCAGTCCCGACAGGATCGAGCAGTACTTC.

The genes are TRBV29-1 and TRBJ2-2; D may be TRBD1 or TRBD2 (5 bases each). Germline lookup yields CDR1 SQVTM and CDR2 ANQGSEA. Trimming took off 4 bases at V and 2 bases at J, with 17 bases between the two ends. The CDR3 sequence is 16 residues long. The CDR3 protein is CSVVVVGDGNTGELFF. The CDR3 region has the DNA TGCAGCGTTGTGGTAGTCGGGGACGGAAACACCGGGGAGCTGTTTTTT.

The chain combines TRBV5-6 with TRBJ1-2, with unresolved D. Germline-derived CDR1 and CDR2 are SGHDT and YYEEEE. The CDR3 runs 13 residues. V was clipped by 4 bases and J by 0 bases, with 7 bases between them. This chain's CDR3 is CASSVTPNYGYTF. The DNA of the CDR3 is TGTGCCAGCAGCGTTACACCTAACTATGGCTACACCTTC. Full variable domain (rest looked up from reference TRBV5-6 and TRBJ1-2): DAGVTQSPTHLIKTRGQQVTLRCSPKSGHDTVSWYQQALGQGPQFIFQYYEEEERQRGNFPDRFSGHQFPNYSSELNVNALLLGDSALYLCASSVTPNYGYTFGSGTRLTVV.

In its sample, this clone was seen once. The chain recombines TRBV25-1 with TRBJ2-7; D gene unclear. This CDR3 has 12 amino acids. V lost 5 bases and J 7 bases, leaving 12 bases between the germline ends. Germline assignment: CDR1 MGHDK and CDR2 SYGVNS. The CDR3 sequence is CASSFLVGEQYF. For the CDR3, the DNA is TGTGCCAGCAGTTTTTTGGTGGGAGAGCAGTACTTC.

The CDR3 coding sequence is TGTGCCAGCAGCCCCGGGAGGGAGAGGAACACCATATATTTT. Translation: CASSPGRERNTIYF. The rearrangement joins TRBV7-8 to TRBJ1-3; D is ambiguous. Per the germline V gene, CDR1 is SGHVS and CDR2 is FQNEAQ. The CDR3 runs 14 residues. V lost 5 bases to trimming and J lost 7 bases, with 15 bases between them.

The gene calls are TRBV7-8 and TRBJ2-2; perhaps TRBD2 as D (5 bases). The V and J ends lost 1 base and 6 bases respectively, with 15 bases between them. The CDR3 consists of 16 residues. The V gene's germline CDR1 is SGHVS and CDR2 FQNEAQ. The CDR3, as DNA: TGTGCCAGCAGCTTAGTGTTTCCTAGCCCAGCCGGGGAGCTGTTTTTT. Amino acid sequence: CASSLVFPSPAGELFF.

About this clone itself: The same CDR3 is also encoded by other DNA sequences in this sample. V is TRBV9 and J is TRBJ2-7; maybe TRBD2 (6 bases). Germline V gives CDR1 SGDLS, CDR2 YYNGEE. The CDR3 contains 14 residues. V was pared by 0 bases and J by 2 bases, with 9 bases between. The CDR3: CASSVDGGTYEQYF. The CDR3 nucleotides are TGTGCCAGCAGCGTAGACGGGGGAACCTACGAGCAGTACTTC.